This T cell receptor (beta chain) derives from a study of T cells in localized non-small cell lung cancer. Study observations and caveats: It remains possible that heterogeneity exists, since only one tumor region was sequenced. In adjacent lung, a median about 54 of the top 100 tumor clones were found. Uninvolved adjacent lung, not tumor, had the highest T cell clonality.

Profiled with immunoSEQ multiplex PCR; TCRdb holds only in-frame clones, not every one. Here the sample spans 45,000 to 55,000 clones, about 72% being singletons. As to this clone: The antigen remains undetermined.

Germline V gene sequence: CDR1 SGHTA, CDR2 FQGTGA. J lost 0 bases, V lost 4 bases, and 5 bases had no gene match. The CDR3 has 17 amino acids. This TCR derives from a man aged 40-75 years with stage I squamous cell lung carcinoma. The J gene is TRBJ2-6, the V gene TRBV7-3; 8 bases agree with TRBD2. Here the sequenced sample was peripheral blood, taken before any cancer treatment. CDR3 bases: TGTGCCAGCAGCTCCTCCGCGGGGGGCTCTGGGGCCAACGTCCTGACTTTC. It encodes CASSSSAGGSGANVLTF.